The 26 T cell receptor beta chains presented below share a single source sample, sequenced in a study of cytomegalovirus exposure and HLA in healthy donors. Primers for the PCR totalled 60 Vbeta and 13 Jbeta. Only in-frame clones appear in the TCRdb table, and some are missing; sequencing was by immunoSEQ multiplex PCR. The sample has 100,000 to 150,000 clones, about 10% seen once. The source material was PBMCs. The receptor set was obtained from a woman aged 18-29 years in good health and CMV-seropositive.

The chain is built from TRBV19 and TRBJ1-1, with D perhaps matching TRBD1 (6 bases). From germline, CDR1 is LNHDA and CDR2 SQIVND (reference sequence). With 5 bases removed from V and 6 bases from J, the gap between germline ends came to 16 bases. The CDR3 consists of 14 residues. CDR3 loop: CASSVPRGSAEAFF. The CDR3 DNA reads TGTGCCAGTAGTGTCCCCAGGGGAAGTGCTGAAGCTTTCTTT.

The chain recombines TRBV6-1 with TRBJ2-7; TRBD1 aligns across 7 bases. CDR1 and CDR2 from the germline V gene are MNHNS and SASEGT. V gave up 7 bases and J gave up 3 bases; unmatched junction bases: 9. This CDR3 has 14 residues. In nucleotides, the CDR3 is TGTGCCAGCATGGGTGACAGGGACCACTACGAGCAGTACTTC. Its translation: CASMGDRDHYEQYF.

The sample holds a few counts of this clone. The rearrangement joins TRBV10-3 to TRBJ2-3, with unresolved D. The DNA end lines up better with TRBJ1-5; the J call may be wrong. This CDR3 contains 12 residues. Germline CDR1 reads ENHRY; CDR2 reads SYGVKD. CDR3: CATYPGTDTQHF. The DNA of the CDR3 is TGTGCCACTTATCCTGGCACAGATACGCAGCATTTT.

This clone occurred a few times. This CDR3 is CASSLMNPVNEQFF. For the CDR3, the DNA is TGTGCCAGCAGCTTAATGAATCCGGTCAATGAGCAGTTCTTC. J is TRBJ2-1 and V is TRBV7-2; D unresolved. CDR1 is SGHTA and CDR2 is FQGNSA in the germline V gene. The CDR3 consists of 14 residues. The V and J ends lost 2 bases and 6 bases respectively, with 11 bases between them. Variable domain in full (rest from reference TRBV7-2 and TRBJ2-1): GAGVSQSPSNKVTEKGKDVELRCDPISGHTALYWYRQSLGQGLEFLIYFQGNSAPDKSGLPSDRFSAERTGGSVSTLTIQRTQQEDSAVYLCASSLMNPVNEQFFGPGTRLTVL.

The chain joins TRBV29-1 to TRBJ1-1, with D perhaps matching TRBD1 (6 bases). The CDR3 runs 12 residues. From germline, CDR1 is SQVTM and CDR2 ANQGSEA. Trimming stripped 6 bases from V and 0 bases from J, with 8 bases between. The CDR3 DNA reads TGCAGCGTCCAGGGGATGAACACTGAAGCTTTCTTT. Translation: CSVQGMNTEAFF.

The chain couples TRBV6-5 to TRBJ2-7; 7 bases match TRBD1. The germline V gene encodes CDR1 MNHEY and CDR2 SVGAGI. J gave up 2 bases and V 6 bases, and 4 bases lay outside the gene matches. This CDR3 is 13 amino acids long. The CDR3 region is CASRNRGAYEQYF. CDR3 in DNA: TGTGCCAGCAGAAACAGGGGTGCCTACGAGCAGTACTTC.

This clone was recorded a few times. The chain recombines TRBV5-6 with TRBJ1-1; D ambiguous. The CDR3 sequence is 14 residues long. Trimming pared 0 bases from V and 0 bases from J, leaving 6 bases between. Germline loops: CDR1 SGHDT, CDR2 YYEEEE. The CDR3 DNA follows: TGTGCCAGCAGCTTGGCCACAGTGAACACTGAAGCTTTCTTT. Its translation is CASSLATVNTEAFF.

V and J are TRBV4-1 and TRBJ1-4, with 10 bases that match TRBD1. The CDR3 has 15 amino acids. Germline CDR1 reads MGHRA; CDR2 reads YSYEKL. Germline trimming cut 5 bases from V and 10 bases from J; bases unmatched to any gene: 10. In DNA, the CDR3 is TGCGCCAGCAGCTTAACAGACAGGGGGCAGGGAAAACTGTTTTTT. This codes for CASSLTDRGQGKLFF.

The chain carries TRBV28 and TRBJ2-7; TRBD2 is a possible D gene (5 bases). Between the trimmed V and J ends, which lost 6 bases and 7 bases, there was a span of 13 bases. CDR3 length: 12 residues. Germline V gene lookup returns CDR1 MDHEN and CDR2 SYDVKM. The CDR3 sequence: CASSRTLEEQYF. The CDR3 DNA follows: TGTGCCAGCAGCCGGACTCTGGAAGAGCAGTACTTC.

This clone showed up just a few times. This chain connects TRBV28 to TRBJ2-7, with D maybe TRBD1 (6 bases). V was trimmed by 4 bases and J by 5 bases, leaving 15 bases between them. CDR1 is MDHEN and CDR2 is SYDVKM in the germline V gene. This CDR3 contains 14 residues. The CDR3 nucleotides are TGTGCCAGCAGTTCCGGGACACCAAGGCACGAGCAGTACTTC. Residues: CASSSGTPRHEQYF.

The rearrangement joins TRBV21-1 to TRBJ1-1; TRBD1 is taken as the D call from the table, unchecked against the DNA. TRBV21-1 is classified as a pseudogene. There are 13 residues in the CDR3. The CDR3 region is CASRKRDRGEAFF. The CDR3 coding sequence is TGTGCCAGCAGAAAAAGGGACAGGGGTGAAGCTTTCTTT.

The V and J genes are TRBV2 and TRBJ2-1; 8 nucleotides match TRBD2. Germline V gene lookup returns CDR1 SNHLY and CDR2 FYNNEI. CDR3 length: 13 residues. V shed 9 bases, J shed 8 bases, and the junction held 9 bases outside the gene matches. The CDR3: CASPGLDIDEQFF. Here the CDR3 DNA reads TGTGCCAGTCCGGGACTAGATATAGATGAGCAGTTCTTC.

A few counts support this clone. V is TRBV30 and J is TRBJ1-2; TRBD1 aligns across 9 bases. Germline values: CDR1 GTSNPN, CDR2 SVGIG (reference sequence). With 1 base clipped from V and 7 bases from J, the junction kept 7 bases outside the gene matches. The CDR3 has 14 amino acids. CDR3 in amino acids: CAWSAGQGPGGYTF. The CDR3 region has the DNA TGTGCCTGGAGTGCCGGACAGGGGCCGGGTGGCTACACCTTC.

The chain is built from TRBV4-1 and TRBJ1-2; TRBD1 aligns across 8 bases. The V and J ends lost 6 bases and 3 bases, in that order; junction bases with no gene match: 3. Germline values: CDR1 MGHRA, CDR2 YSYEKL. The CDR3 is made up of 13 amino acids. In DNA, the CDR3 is TGCGCCAGCAGTCAACAGGGGGACTATGGCTACACCTTC. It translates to CASSQQGDYGYTF.

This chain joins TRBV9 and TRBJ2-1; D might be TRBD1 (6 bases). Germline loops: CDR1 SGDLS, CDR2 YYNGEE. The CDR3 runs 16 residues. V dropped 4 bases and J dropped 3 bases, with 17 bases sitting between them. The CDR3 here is CASSPARGINYNEQFF. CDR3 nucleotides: TGTGCCAGCAGCCCGGCGAGGGGGATCAACTACAATGAGCAGTTCTTC.

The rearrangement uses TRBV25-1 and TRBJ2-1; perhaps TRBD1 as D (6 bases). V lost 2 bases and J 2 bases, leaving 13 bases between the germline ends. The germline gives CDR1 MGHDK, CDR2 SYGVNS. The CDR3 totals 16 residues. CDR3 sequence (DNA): TGTGCCAGCAGTGAAGAAGGGGGAGTGACCTACAATGAGCAGTTCTTC. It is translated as CASSEEGGVTYNEQFF. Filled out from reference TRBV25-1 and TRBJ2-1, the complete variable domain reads EADIYQTPRYLVIGTGKKITLECSQTMGHDKMYWYQQDPGMELHLIHYSYGVNSTEKGDLSSESTVSRIRTEHFPLTLESARPSHTSQYLCASSEEGGVTYNEQFFGPGTRLTVL.

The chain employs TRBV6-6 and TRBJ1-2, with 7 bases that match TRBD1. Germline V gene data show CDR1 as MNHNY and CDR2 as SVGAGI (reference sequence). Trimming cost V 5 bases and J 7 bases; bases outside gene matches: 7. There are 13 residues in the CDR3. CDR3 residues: CASSHVQGTGYTF. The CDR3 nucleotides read TGTGCCAGCAGTCACGTACAGGGGACTGGCTACACCTTC.

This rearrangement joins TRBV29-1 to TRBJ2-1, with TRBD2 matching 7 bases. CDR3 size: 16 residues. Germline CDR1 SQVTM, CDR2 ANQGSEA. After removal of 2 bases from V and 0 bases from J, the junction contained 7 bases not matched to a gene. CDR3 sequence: CSVERGEGSSYNEQFF. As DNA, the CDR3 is TGCAGCGTTGAACGGGGGGAAGGTAGCTCCTACAATGAGCAGTTCTTC.

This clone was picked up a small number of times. The CDR3 DNA follows: TGTGCCAGCAGTCGAGGGAGCTCTGGAAACACCATATATTTT. Its translation is CASSRGSSGNTIYF. The chain combines TRBV6-6 with TRBJ1-3; D remains ambiguous. The CDR3 extends over 14 amino acids. Germline V lookup: CDR1 MNHNY, CDR2 SVGAGI (reference sequence). The germline V and J ends were trimmed by 5 bases and 0 bases, with 8 bases remaining between them.

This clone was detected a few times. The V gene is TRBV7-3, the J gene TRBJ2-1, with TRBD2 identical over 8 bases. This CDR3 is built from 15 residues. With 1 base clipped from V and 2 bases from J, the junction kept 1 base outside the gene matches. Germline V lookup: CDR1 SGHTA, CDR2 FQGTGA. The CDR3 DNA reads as TGTGCCAGCAGCTTAATAGCGGGGCCCTACAATGAGCAGTTCTTC. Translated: CASSLIAGPYNEQFF.

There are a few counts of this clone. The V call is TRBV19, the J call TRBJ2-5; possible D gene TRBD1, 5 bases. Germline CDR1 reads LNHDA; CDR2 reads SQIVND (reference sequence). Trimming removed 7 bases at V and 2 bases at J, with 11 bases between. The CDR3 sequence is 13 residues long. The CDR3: CASNGAAQETQYF. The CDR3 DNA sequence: TGTGCCAGTAATGGGGCAGCACAAGAGACCCAGTACTTC.

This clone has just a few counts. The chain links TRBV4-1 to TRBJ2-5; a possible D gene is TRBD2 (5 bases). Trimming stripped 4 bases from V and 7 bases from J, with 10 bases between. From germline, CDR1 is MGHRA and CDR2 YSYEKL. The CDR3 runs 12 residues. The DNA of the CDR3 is TGCGCCAGCAGCCCCAACCTAGCGACCCAGTACTTC. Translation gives CASSPNLATQYF.

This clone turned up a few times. The CDR3 protein is CASSVVGSGSLLNEQFF. CDR3 bases: TGTGCCAGCAGCGTAGTGGGGAGCGGGAGCCTTCTTAATGAGCAGTTCTTC. V is TRBV9 and J is TRBJ2-1; 8 bases agree with TRBD2. The trim removed 0 bases at V and 7 bases at J, leaving 12 bases unmatched. Germline loops: CDR1 SGDLS, CDR2 YYNGEE. The CDR3 has 17 residues.

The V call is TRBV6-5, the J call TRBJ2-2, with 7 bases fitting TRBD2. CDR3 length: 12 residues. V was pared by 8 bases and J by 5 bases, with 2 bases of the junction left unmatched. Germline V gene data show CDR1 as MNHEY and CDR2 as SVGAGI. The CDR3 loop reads CASGRGTGELFF. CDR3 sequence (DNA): TGTGCCAGCGGGAGGGGAACCGGGGAGCTGTTTTTT.

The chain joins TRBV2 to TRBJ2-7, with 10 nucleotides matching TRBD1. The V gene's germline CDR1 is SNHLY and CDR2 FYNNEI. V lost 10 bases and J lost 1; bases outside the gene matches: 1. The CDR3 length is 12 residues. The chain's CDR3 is CATGQGSYEQYF. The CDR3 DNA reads TGTGCCACGGGACAGGGGTCCTACGAGCAGTACTTC.

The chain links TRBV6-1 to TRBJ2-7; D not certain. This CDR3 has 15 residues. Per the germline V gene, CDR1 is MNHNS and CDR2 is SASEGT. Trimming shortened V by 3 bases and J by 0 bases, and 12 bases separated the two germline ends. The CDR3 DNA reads TGTGCCAGCAGTGATCGGTCCCCAAGCTCCTACGAGCAGTACTTC. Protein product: CASSDRSPSSYEQYF.